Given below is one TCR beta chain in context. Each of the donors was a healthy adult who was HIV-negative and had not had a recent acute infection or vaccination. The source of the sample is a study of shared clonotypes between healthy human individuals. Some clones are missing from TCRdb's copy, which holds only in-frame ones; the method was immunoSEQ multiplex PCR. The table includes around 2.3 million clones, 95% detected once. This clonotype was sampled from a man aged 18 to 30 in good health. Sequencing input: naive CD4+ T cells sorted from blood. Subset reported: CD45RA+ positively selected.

The CDR3 is CASSLLGTSGPYQETQYF. CDR3 bases: TGTGCCAGCAGCCTCTTAGGGACTAGCGGACCGTACCAAGAGACCCAGTACTTC. The rearrangement uses TRBV12-1 and TRBJ2-5; TRBD2 is the table's D call, not checked against the DNA. TRBV12-1 is termed a pseudogene. This CDR3 has 18 residues.